The source of this TCR beta chain is a study of OX40 agonist ivuxolimab in advanced cancers. Study-level information: It was ivuxolimab, an agonistic anti-OX40 (CD134) antibody, that patients were treated with. General study findings and limits: Clonal expansion from baseline to week 6 occurred in both CD4+ and CD8+ T cells.

Libraries were prepared by immunoSEQ multiplex PCR; TCRdb keeps only in-frame clonotypes and omits some of them. Of over 55,000 clones listed, roughly 89% are singletons. The CDR3 spans 15 residues. With 4 bases clipped from V and 6 bases from J, the junction kept 8 bases outside the gene matches. In germline, CDR1 is SGDLS, CDR2 YYNGEE. Of note for this clone: Its antigen is not known.

The material was CD4+ or CD8+ T cells sorted from blood, obtained in a trial of the OX40 agonist ivuxolimab. The source of this sequence is an adult with an advanced solid tumor such as melanoma, head and neck, liver or kidney cancer. The rearrangement uses TRBV9 and TRBJ1-4; TRBD1 agrees at 8 bases. DNA for the CDR3: TGTGCCAGCAGCCCCCGGACAGGGCTTGATGAAAAACTGTTTTTT. Translated: CASSPRTGLDEKLFF.